This T cell receptor (beta chain) originates from a study of cytomegalovirus exposure and HLA in healthy donors. In this sample, this clone turned up a few times. Its antigen is currently unknown. General study findings and limits: Serostatus for CMV was the only available immune exposure information.

PCR was performed using 60 Vbeta and 13 Jbeta primers. Profiling relied on immunoSEQ multiplex PCR, and the TCRdb table lists in-frame clones only, not all of them. The table has some 60,000 clones, around 84% seen once. This CDR3 contains 13 residues. The germline gives CDR1 SNHLY, CDR2 FYNNEI. Trimming cost V 7 bases and J 8 bases, with 17 bases left between them. This TCR was sampled from a male donor in good health and CMV-seronegative. The specimen sequenced was PBMCs. This sequence joins TRBV2 and TRBJ1-2, with a tentative D call TRBD1 (6 bases). This CDR3 is CASILRTVGGYTF. CDR3 bases: TGTGCCAGCATTCTCCGGACAGTTGGGGGCTACACCTTC.